This TCR beta chain was sequenced during a study of OX40 agonist ivuxolimab in advanced cancers. Findings and caveats of the study: Within 6 weeks, CD4+ and CD8+ blood T cells expanded clonally at 0.1 to 3.0 mg/kg.

Losses at the gene ends were 3 bases for V and 4 bases for J; bases not matched to a gene: 9. Germline CDR1 is MNHEY and CDR2 is SMNVEV (reference sequence). The CDR3 covers 15 residues. On this clone: Its antigen is not identified.

Here immunoSEQ multiplex PCR was the method, and the copy in TCRdb shows in-frame clones only, minus some. The table has tens of thousands of clones, 89% seen once. Specimen: CD4+ or CD8+ T cells sorted from blood, collected in a trial of the OX40 agonist ivuxolimab. The receptor's source is an adult with an advanced solid tumor such as melanoma, head and neck, liver or kidney cancer. The V call is TRBV27, the J call TRBJ2-7; 7 bases agree with TRBD2. Written as DNA, the CDR3 is TGTGCCAGCAGTTTCACAGTGCGGGAGCGGTACGAGCAGTACTTC. Its protein product is CASSFTVRERYEQYF.